What follows are 24 T cell receptor beta chains derived from one specimen sequenced in a study of CD8+ T cells in alopecia areata. The sequencing template was cDNA reverse transcribed from extracted RNA. Here immunoSEQ multiplex PCR was the method, and the copy in TCRdb shows in-frame clones only, minus some. Among more than 110,000 clones listed, 58% were seen once. The sample in question was CD4+ T cells sorted from blood, obtained at week 0. All receptors come from a human donor with alopecia areata.

This sequence joins TRBV30 and TRBJ1-2; TRBD1 matches 7 bases. The V segment lost 3 bases and the J segment 6 bases; nucleotides outside the gene matches: 10. The CDR3 is 14 amino acids. Germline V gene lookup returns CDR1 GTSNPN and CDR2 SVGIG (reference sequence). This chain's CDR3 is CAWSGGLTGNGYTF. CDR3 bases: TGTGCCTGGAGCGGGGGGCTGACAGGGAATGGCTACACCTTC.

This clone was observed at least ten times. The chain is built from TRBV5-4 and TRBJ1-2; TRBD1 might be the D (5 bases). The CDR3 has 15 amino acids. Germline-derived CDR1 and CDR2 are SGHNT and YYREEE (reference sequence). V lost 0 bases to trimming and J lost 5 bases, with 14 bases between them. CDR3 sequence: CASSLGGSGQYGYTF. The CDR3 nucleotides are TGTGCCAGCAGCTTGGGGGGATCAGGACAATATGGCTACACCTTC. Supplemented by reference TRBV5-4 and TRBJ1-2, the full variable domain reads ETGVTQSPTHLIKTRGQQVTLRCSSQSGHNTVSWYQQALGQGPQFIFQYYREEENGRGNFPPRFSGLQFPNYSSELNVNALELDDSALYLCASSLGGSGQYGYTFGSGTRLTVV.

The chain employs TRBV7-2 and TRBJ1-5; D is unresolved. Germline V gives CDR1 SGHTA, CDR2 FQGNSA. Between the trimmed V and J ends, which lost 5 bases and 6 bases, there was a span of 8 bases. The CDR3 length is 12 residues. The CDR3 loop is CASSLDIQPQHF. The CDR3 coding sequence is TGTGCCAGCAGCCTCGACATTCAGCCCCAGCATTTT.

The chain joins TRBV27 to TRBJ2-4, with 8 bases matching TRBD1. The germline CDR1 and CDR2 sequences are MNHEY and SMNVEV (reference sequence). The CDR3 is 16 amino acids. Unmatched junction bases numbered 5, after V lost 4 bases and J lost 0 bases. The CDR3 DNA is TGTGCCAGCAGTTGGGACAGGAGCCTAGCCAAAAACATTCAGTACTTC. Translation: CASSWDRSLAKNIQYF.

This chain uses TRBV18 with TRBJ2-5, with D maybe TRBD2 (5 bases). Germline CDR1 KGHSH, CDR2 LQKENI. The CDR3 is made up of 15 amino acids. V gave up 4 bases and J gave up 3 bases, with 15 bases separating them. CDR3: CASSHAPGLKETQYF. In DNA, the CDR3 is TGTGCCAGCTCACACGCCCCTGGACTGAAAGAGACCCAGTACTTC.

This clone was observed once. This chain uses TRBV5-1 with TRBJ2-1; TRBD1 agrees at 7 bases. Germline loops: CDR1 SGHRS, CDR2 YFSETQ. The length of the CDR3 is 14 residues. Unmatched junction bases numbered 4, after V lost 1 base and J lost 6 bases. The CDR3 loop reads CASSLTGDINEQFF. DNA of the CDR3: TGCGCCAGCAGCTTGACAGGGGATATCAATGAGCAGTTCTTC.

This chain links TRBV27 with TRBJ2-1; 8 bases fit TRBD2. With V trimmed by 6 bases and J by 10 bases, 5 bases remained unmatched. The CDR3 runs 12 residues. Germline CDR1 MNHEY, CDR2 SMNVEV (reference sequence). CDR3 bases: TGTGCCAGCAGCCAGATAGCGGGGGAGCAGTTCTTC. It codes for CASSQIAGEQFF.

This chain joins TRBV23-1 and TRBJ2-7, with D maybe TRBD2 (5 bases). TRBV23-1 is marked as an open reading frame, function uncertain. The CDR3 is made up of 15 amino acids. Deletions cut 0 bases from V and 4 bases from J, with 13 bases between. The CDR3 DNA sequence: TGCGCCAGCAGTCAATCGAGAGGGTGCAGGTACGAGCAGTACTTC. It encodes CASSQSRGCRYEQYF.

The chain links TRBV18 to TRBJ1-1; D gene unclear. Trimming took 6 bases from V and 1 from J, leaving 6 bases between them. Looked up from germline, CDR1 is KGHSH and CDR2 is LQKENI. CDR3 length equals 12 residues. The DNA of the CDR3 is TGTGCCAGCTCGACCGCGAACACTGAAGCTTTCTTT. Its protein product is CASSTANTEAFF. Combining the CDR3 with reference TRBV18 and TRBJ1-1 gives the whole variable domain NAGVMQNPRHLVRRRGQEARLRCSPMKGHSHVYWYRQLPEEGLKFMVYLQKENIIDESGMPKERFSAEFPKEGPSILRIQQVVRGDSAAYFCASSTANTEAFFGQGTRLTVV.

This chain uses TRBV4-3 with TRBJ2-7; D call uncertain. Germline V CDR1 and CDR2: LGHNA, YSLEER. The CDR3 is made up of 14 amino acids. Trimming removed 0 bases from V and 5 bases from J, with 11 bases in between. The CDR3 nucleotides are TGCGCCAGCAGCCAAGATTTGGGTCCGAACGAGCAGTACTTC. It codes for CASSQDLGPNEQYF.

The J gene is TRBJ2-7, the V gene TRBV30; 7 nucleotides align to TRBD2. Trimming at V came to 4 bases and at J to 0 bases, leaving 9 bases not matched to a gene. Germline V gives CDR1 GTSNPN, CDR2 SVGIG (reference sequence). The CDR3 spans 15 residues. The CDR3 DNA reads TGTGCCTGGATGGGAGGGATTCAAAACTCCTACGAGCAGTACTTC. Amino acids: CAWMGGIQNSYEQYF. The full variable domain, its missing parts supplied by reference TRBV30 and TRBJ2-7, is SQTIHQWPATLVQPVGSPLSLECTVEGTSNPNLYWYRQAAGRGLQLLFYSVGIGQISSEVPQNLSASRPQDRQFILSSKKLLLSDSGFYLCAWMGGIQNSYEQYFGPGTRLTVT.

The CDR3 DNA follows: TGTGCCACCAGCAGAGGGGACAGCTACGAGCAGTACTTC. Amino acids: CATSRGDSYEQYF. The chain uses TRBV15 and TRBJ2-7; TRBD1 matches at 7 bases. CDR1 and CDR2 from the germline V gene are LNHNV and YYDKDF (reference sequence). This CDR3 spans 13 amino acids. The V segment lost 1 base and the J segment 3 bases; nucleotides outside the gene matches: 0.

This clone occurred a few times. The chain recombines TRBV30 with TRBJ2-1, with D possibly TRBD2 on 5 matching bases. Germline assignment: CDR1 GTSNPN and CDR2 SVGIG (reference sequence). The CDR3 contains 13 residues. Trimming removed 4 bases from V and 6 bases from J, with 13 bases in between. For the CDR3, the DNA is TGTGCCTGGACCTCCTTAGGAGGCAATGAGCAGTTCTTC. It translates to CAWTSLGGNEQFF.

This clone occurred a few times. The chain combines TRBV15 with TRBJ1-5; TRBD1 aligns across 8 bases. The V segment lost 2 bases and the J segment 4 bases; nucleotides outside the gene matches: 10. Germline CDR1 reads LNHNV; CDR2 reads YYDKDF (reference sequence). CDR3 length: 17 residues. The CDR3 sequence: CATSRSGRTGRNQPQHF. The CDR3 region has the DNA TGTGCCACCAGCAGAAGCGGCAGGACAGGGAGAAATCAGCCCCAGCATTTT. Together with reference TRBV15 and TRBJ1-5, the CDR3 gives the full variable domain: DAMVIQNPRYQVTQFGKPVTLSCSQTLNHNVMYWYQQKSSQAPKLLFHYYDKDFNNEADTPDNFQSRRPNTSFCFLDIRSPGLGDTAMYLCATSRSGRTGRNQPQHFGDGTRLSIL.

The J gene is TRBJ2-5, the V gene TRBV6-1; a weak D match, TRBD2 (6 bases). V lost 7 bases to trimming and J lost 4 bases, with 10 bases between them. CDR1 and CDR2 from the germline V gene are MNHNS and SASEGT. The CDR3 has 12 residues. The CDR3 sequence: CASMPSAETQYF. As DNA, the CDR3 is TGTGCCAGCATGCCTAGCGCAGAGACCCAGTACTTC.

This clone was picked up one time. CDR3 loop: CASSAMSGDRGYNEQFF. CDR3 coding DNA: TGTGCCAGCAGCGCTATGAGCGGGGACAGGGGTTACAATGAGCAGTTCTTC. This chain joins TRBV9 and TRBJ2-1; 10 bases match TRBD1. Germline trimming cut 3 bases from V and 4 bases from J; bases unmatched to any gene: 10. CDR3 length: 17 amino acids. The germline CDR1 and CDR2 sequences are SGDLS and YYNGEE.

The chain has TRBV2 and TRBJ2-3, with TRBD2 identical over 12 bases. The germline gives CDR1 SNHLY, CDR2 FYNNEI. This CDR3 region has 14 residues. Unmatched junction bases numbered 2, after V lost 7 bases and J lost 3 bases. The CDR3 here is CASKTSGGTDTQYF. The CDR3 region has the DNA TGTGCCAGCAAAACTAGCGGGGGGACAGATACGCAGTATTTT. Full variable domain (outside the CDR3, taken from reference TRBV2 and TRBJ2-3): EPEVTQTPSHQVTQMGQEVILRCVPISNHLYFYWYRQILGQKVEFLVSFYNNEISEKSEIFDDQFSVERPDGSNFTLKIRSTKLEDSAMYFCASKTSGGTDTQYFGPGTRLTVL.

This sequence joins TRBV11-3 and TRBJ2-1; the match to TRBD1 covers 7 bases. CDR3 length equals 16 residues. V was pared by 4 bases and J by 0 bases, with 6 bases of the junction left unmatched. Germline V gene sequence: CDR1 SGHNT, CDR2 YENEEA. The CDR3 reads CASSYPGQSSYNEQFF. CDR3 bases: TGTGCCAGCAGCTACCCGGGACAGAGCTCCTACAATGAGCAGTTCTTC.

This clone was observed a single time. The chain uses TRBV4-1 and TRBJ1-1; no definite D call. Germline V gene sequence: CDR1 MGHRA, CDR2 YSYEKL. The CDR3 is 13 residues long. V lost 3 bases to trimming and J lost 10 bases, with 15 bases between them. The CDR3 nucleotides are TGCGCCAGCAGCCAGACCCGCGGGGAGGGAGCTTTCTTT. The encoded protein is CASSQTRGEGAFF.

This chain links TRBV14 with TRBJ2-1; perhaps TRBD2 as D (6 bases). V shed 5 bases and J shed 7 bases, with 21 bases lying between them. This CDR3 has 16 amino acids. Germline V CDR1 and CDR2: SGHDN, FVKESK. The CDR3 is CASSFPRRGGRNEQFF. The DNA of the CDR3 is TGTGCCAGCAGCTTCCCCCGGAGGGGAGGAAGGAATGAGCAGTTCTTC.

The rearrangement uses TRBV25-1 and TRBJ2-7; D remains ambiguous. CDR3 size: 11 residues. Germline CDR1 and CDR2: MGHDK and SYGVNS. V was cut by 8 bases and J by 3 bases, with 8 bases left in between. CDR3 protein: CASSRVYEQYF. CDR3 DNA sequence: TGTGCCAGCTCTCGGGTCTACGAGCAGTACTTC.

Concerning this clone: A junction end diverges from the germline sequence, so it may reflect a read error. Other nucleotide sequences from this sample produce the same CDR3. V gene TRBV19 combines with J gene TRBJ1-1; weak D call: TRBD1 (5 bases). The CDR3 is 18 residues long. The V gene's germline CDR1 is LNHDA and CDR2 SQIVND (reference sequence). The CDR3 DNA is TGTGCCAGTAGTATCGCCCTATATTCAGGGCGGAGGAACACTGAAGCCTTCTTT. It codes for CASSIALYSGRRNTEAFF.

The chain has TRBV4-1 and TRBJ1-2, with 7 bases fitting TRBD1. Germline V gene lookup returns CDR1 MGHRA and CDR2 YSYEKL. V lost 4 bases and J lost 1; bases outside the gene matches: 9. There are 16 residues in the CDR3. The chain's CDR3 is CASSLGTVGDNYGYTF. The CDR3 bases are TGCGCCAGCAGCCTCGGGACAGTGGGAGATAACTATGGCTACACCTTC.

The J gene is TRBJ1-4, the V gene TRBV18; no definite D call. The CDR3 runs to 13 residues. Trimming took off 2 bases at V and 5 bases at J, with 6 bases between the two ends. From germline, CDR1 is KGHSH and CDR2 LQKENI. The CDR3 loop reads CASSPSQNEKLFF. The CDR3 DNA sequence: TGTGCCAGCTCACCATCGCAGAATGAAAAACTGTTTTTT.